This is a list of T cell receptor beta chains from one sample in a study of beta chain features in type 1 diabetes. Sequencing used immunoSEQ multiplex PCR; TCRdb keeps in-frame clones, though not all of them. The sample carries about 240,000 clones, about 25% recorded once. The sample taken for sequencing was central memory CD4+ T cells from blood. The source of these receptors is a man aged 25 to 45 in good health. Both conserved end residues are part of each CDR3. Clone size, where shown, is once, few, many, or a class for clones that have expanded.

J gene	clone size	V gene	CDR3 protein
TRBJ2-1	many	TRBV7-9	CASSPEGLGSNEQFF
TRBJ2-7	medium-sized	TRBV14	CASSQDLDRTYEQYF
TRBJ1-5	many	TRBV19	CASSRGGNQPQHF
TRBJ2-2	NA	TRBV18	CASSPVSEFGGELFF
TRBJ2-4	many	TRBV7-2	CASSPGSHQYIQYF
TRBJ2-7	few	TRBV2	CASRRPSPYEQYF
TRBJ1-2	few	TRBV6-5	CASSSGPIGGYTF
TRBJ2-1	many	TRBV5-4	CASSFARTSYNEQFF
TRBJ1-1	NA	TRBV14	CASSHQLQNTEAFF
TRBJ2-1	NA	TRBV5-1	CASEVEGPYNEQFF
TRBJ1-6	few	TRBV11-2	CASSLDVSPLHF
TRBJ2-7	few	TRBV28	CASSPPIGDRGYEQYF
TRBJ2-2	NA	TRBV10-1	CASSESPVIGELFF
TRBJ2-4	NA	TRBV10-3	CAISDPGQLKNIQYF
TRBJ2-7	NA	TRBV28	CASSLTSPKDYPYEQYF
TRBJ2-1	few	TRBV9	CASSLNDNEQFF
TRBJ2-1	few	TRBV29-1	CSVDGNEQFF
TRBJ2-1	NA	TRBV7-9	CASSPGTAYNEQFF
TRBJ2-7	few	TRBV28	CATSTTGRSSYEQYF
TRBJ2-7	few	TRBV6-5	CASRPRGAPTGQYF
TRBJ2-5	NA	TRBV2	CASSEMGQGGETQYF
TRBJ1-4	NA	TRBV30	CAWSGTTTNEKLFF
TRBJ2-6	NA	TRBV15	CATEKSGANVLTF
TRBJ2-1	NA	TRBV2	CASSQTTGYNEQFF
TRBJ2-1	NA	TRBV7-2	CASSLAVTGGNEQFF
TRBJ2-7	few	TRBV7-2	CASSLGGSDEQYF
TRBJ1-1	NA	TRBV7-2	CASSLGTLNTEAFF
TRBJ2-3	NA	TRBV7-2	CASSLARAGSTDTQYF
TRBJ2-1	NA	TRBV25-1	CASSVPYSGADHEQFF
TRBJ1-2	few	TRBV5-6	CASSLVGTAQYGYTF
TRBJ1-3	NA	TRBV29-1	CSGKDGNSGNTIYF
TRBJ1-3	NA	TRBV30	CAWTPPRQSRGNTIYF
TRBJ2-1	many	TRBV9	CASSANNEQFF
TRBJ1-1	NA	TRBV5-1	CASSLDRSVTEAFF
TRBJ2-3	NA	TRBV19	CASNTGVDTQYF
TRBJ2-4	NA	TRBV7-2	CASSLAGSNIQYF
TRBJ2-5	few	TRBV7-9	CASSWGTQETQYF
TRBJ2-3	once	TRBV7-9	CASSLDSTDTQYF
TRBJ2-4	NA	TRBV6-6	CASSYSYELAKNIQYF
TRBJ2-7	NA	TRBV28	CASSDRQGSNEQYF
TRBJ1-5	NA	TRBV7-2	CASSAKGPNQPQHF
TRBJ2-1	NA	TRBV5-1	CASSLRGSNHEQFF
TRBJ1-1	NA	TRBV6-1	CASSERGGNTEAFF
TRBJ2-3	few	TRBV30	CACILAGGRGTDTQYF
TRBJ2-2	NA	TRBV15	CATKGGRQNTGELFF
TRBJ2-5	NA	TRBV13	CASSQGLAGQETQYF